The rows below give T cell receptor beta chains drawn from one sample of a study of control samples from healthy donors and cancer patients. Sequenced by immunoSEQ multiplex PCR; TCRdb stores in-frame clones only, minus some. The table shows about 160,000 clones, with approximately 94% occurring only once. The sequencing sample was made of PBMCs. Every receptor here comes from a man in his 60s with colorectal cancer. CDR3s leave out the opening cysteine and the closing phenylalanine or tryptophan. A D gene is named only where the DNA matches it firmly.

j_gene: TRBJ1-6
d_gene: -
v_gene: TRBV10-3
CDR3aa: AISERGSSYNSPLH

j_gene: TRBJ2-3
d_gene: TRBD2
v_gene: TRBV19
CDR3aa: ASSPSSGGAVDTQY

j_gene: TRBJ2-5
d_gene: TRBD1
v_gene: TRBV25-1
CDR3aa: ASRGDRASGETQY

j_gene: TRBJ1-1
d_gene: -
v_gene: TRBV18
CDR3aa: ASSPPNSQRNTEAF

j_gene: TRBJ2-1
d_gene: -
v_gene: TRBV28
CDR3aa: ASSRYRYREQF

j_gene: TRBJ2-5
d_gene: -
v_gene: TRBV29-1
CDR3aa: SVGGGTETQY

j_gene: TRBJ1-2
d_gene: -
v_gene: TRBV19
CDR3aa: ASSIAGQGSYT

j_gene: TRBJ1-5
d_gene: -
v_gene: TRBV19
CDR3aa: ASSINLNQPQH

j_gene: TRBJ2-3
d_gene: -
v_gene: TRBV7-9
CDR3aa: ASRKAGASTDTQY

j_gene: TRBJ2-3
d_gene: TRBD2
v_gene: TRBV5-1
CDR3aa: ASSPGLAGDTQY

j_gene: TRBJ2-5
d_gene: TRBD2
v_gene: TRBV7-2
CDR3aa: ASSVPGGGTQY

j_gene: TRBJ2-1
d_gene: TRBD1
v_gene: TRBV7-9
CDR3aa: ASTRQGAYNEQF

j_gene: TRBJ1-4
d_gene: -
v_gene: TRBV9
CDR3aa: ASSVGIGSTSEKLF

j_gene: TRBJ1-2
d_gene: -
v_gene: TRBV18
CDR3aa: ASSQGREVSSS

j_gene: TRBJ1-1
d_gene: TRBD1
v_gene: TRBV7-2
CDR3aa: ASSPRTGYPEAF

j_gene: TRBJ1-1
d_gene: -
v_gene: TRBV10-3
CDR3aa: ATLAQMNTEAF

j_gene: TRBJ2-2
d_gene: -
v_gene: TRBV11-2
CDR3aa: ASSLVSIGNTGELF

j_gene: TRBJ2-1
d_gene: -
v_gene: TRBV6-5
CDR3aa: ASRGEGATPQF

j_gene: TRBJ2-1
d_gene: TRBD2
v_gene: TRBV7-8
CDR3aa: ASRPSSGDYNEQF

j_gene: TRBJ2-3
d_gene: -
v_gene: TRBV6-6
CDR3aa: ASSSTTDTQY

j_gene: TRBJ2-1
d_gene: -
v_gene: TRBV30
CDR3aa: AWKSLAAFYNEQF

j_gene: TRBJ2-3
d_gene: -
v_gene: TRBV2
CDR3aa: ASRQGAGPRDTQY

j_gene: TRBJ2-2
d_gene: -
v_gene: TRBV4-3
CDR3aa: ASSQVWSGSRNTGELF

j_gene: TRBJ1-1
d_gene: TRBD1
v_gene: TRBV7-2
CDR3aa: ASSSGQGDEAF

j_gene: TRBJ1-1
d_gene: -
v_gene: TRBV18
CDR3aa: ASSPPNAGSNTEAF

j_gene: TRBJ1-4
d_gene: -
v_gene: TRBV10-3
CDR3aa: AISAGQEKLF

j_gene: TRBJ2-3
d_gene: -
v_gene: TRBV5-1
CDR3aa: ASSLAGDHTDTQY